A single sample gave rise to the 12 T cell receptor beta chains below, sequenced in a study of blood T cell repertoires in COVID-19 (dated by TCRdb to about 2020). The library came from the immunoSEQ multiplex PCR assay. TCRdb retrieved this table from immuneACCESS and kept in-frame rearrangements only. Not all clones are present; in checked studies, unresolved V genes account for under half, and no reason is known for the remainder. This sample lists about 280,000 clones; 85% were detected once. Jointly, the top ten make up roughly 2.6% of the sample. Input material: PBMCs or T cells enriched from blood (not recorded which). These receptors all stem from a woman aged 45 to 65 who had recovered from COVID-19.

This chain uses TRBV11-3 with TRBJ2-7; a weak D match, TRBD1 (5 bases). The length of the CDR3 is 15 residues. Looked up from germline, CDR1 is SGHNT and CDR2 is YENEEA. Trimming removed 2 bases from V and 4 bases from J, with 15 bases in between. CDR3: CASSLHSQGPYEQYF. In DNA, the CDR3 is TGTGCCAGCAGCTTACACTCCCAGGGCCCTTACGAGCAGTACTTC.

The chain uses TRBV25-1 and TRBJ2-1; 12 nucleotides match TRBD2. The CDR3 is 15 amino acids. The J segment lost 9 bases and the V segment lost 4 bases, leaving 7 bases of the junction unmatched. Germline V gene lookup returns CDR1 MGHDK and CDR2 SYGVNS. Here the CDR3 reads CASSGLAGGPGEQFF. The CDR3 DNA follows: TGTGCCAGCAGTGGTCTAGCGGGGGGGCCCGGTGAGCAGTTCTTC.

This chain uses TRBV19 with TRBJ1-1; D is unresolved. Per germline, CDR1 LNHDA and CDR2 SQIVND (reference sequence). Trimming shortened V by 3 bases and J by 5 bases, and 10 bases separated the two germline ends. The CDR3 runs to 13 residues. As DNA, the CDR3 is TGTGCCAGTAGTATGGCAGTCCCGACTGAAGCTTTCTTT. Translation: CASSMAVPTEAFF.

This clone is a singleton in its sample. The V call is TRBV7-9, the J call TRBJ1-4; 11 bases map to TRBD1. Germline values: CDR1 SEHNR, CDR2 FQNEAQ (reference sequence). The CDR3 has 15 residues. The junction had 5 bases not matched to a gene; V was cut back by 4 bases and J by 7 bases. CDR3 sequence: CASSSDRGLVEKLFF. Written as DNA, the CDR3 is TGTGCCAGCAGCTCGGACAGGGGGCTGGTTGAAAAACTGTTTTTT.

This chain uses TRBV28 with TRBJ2-1; TRBD2 aligns across 11 bases. The CDR3 is 16 amino acids. Germline V CDR1 and CDR2: MDHEN, SYDVKM. The V segment lost 5 bases and the J segment 4 bases; nucleotides outside the gene matches: 7. The CDR3 coding sequence is TGTGCCAGCAGTCCGCCGACTAGCGGGGCATACAATGAGCAGTTCTTC. Encoded protein: CASSPPTSGAYNEQFF.

The chain carries TRBV18 and TRBJ1-1; no reliable D call. This CDR3 has 15 amino acids. With 3 bases removed from V and 0 bases from J, the gap between germline ends came to 11 bases. The germline V gene encodes CDR1 KGHSH and CDR2 LQKENI. The CDR3 sequence: CASSPVASLNTEAFF. The DNA for the CDR3 is TGTGCCAGCTCACCGGTGGCCAGTCTGAACACTGAAGCTTTCTTT. Supplemented by reference TRBV18 and TRBJ1-1, the full variable domain reads NAGVMQNPRHLVRRRGQEARLRCSPMKGHSHVYWYRQLPEEGLKFMVYLQKENIIDESGMPKERFSAEFPKEGPSILRIQQVVRGDSAAYFCASSPVASLNTEAFFGQGTRLTVV.

A single count supports this clone. The chain carries TRBV9 and TRBJ1-4, with 8 bases aligning to TRBD1. Germline lookup yields CDR1 SGDLS and CDR2 YYNGEE. V dropped 0 bases and J dropped 8; count of bases not matched to a gene: 6. The CDR3 contains 15 residues. CDR3: CASSVDAGGEEKLFF. The CDR3 DNA reads as TGTGCCAGCAGCGTAGATGCAGGGGGCGAAGAAAAACTGTTTTTT.

This clone was observed once. As DNA, the CDR3 is TGTGCTAGTGGTTTGGTAGGTCGGGACAGGTCGGGGCCTGGAAACACCATATATTTT. Translated, it gives CASGLVGRDRSGPGNTIYF. V gene TRBV12-5 combines with J gene TRBJ1-3, with 8 positions matching TRBD1. The length of the CDR3 is 19 residues. Germline lookup yields CDR1 LGHNT and CDR2 FRNRAP. The V segment lost 0 bases and the J segment 2 bases; nucleotides outside the gene matches: 12.

The chain has TRBV12-3 or TRBV12-4 and TRBJ2-1; 8 bases match TRBD2. The CDR3 is 12 amino acids. V shed 6 bases, J shed 14 bases, and the junction held 9 bases outside the gene matches. The chain's CDR3 is CASSIRAGVKFF. The CDR3 DNA reads TGTGCCAGCAGCATCCGAGCGGGAGTCAAGTTCTTC.

V is TRBV28 and J is TRBJ1-5; perhaps TRBD1 as D (6 bases). V lost 7 bases to trimming and J lost 5 bases, with 15 bases between them. Germline-derived CDR1 and CDR2 are MDHEN and SYDVKM. The CDR3 is 14 residues long. The CDR3 DNA reads TGTGCCAGCACGGACGGGGGGGCCGATCAGCCCCAGCATTTT. Translation gives CASTDGGADQPQHF.

V and J are TRBV5-1 and TRBJ2-7, with TRBD1 identical over 12 bases. The ends lost 2 bases at V and 8 bases at J; junction bases unmatched: 11. Germline V CDR1 and CDR2: SGHRS, YFSETQ. CDR3 length: 16 amino acids. CDR3 sequence (DNA): TGCGCCAGCAGCTTAGACCCGGGACAGGGGGCCAGCAAGCAGTACTTC. It translates to CASSLDPGQGASKQYF. Supplemented by reference TRBV5-1 and TRBJ2-7, the full variable domain reads KAGVTQTPRYLIKTRGQQVTLSCSPISGHRSVSWYQQTPGQGLQFLFEYFSETQRNKGNFPGRFSGRQFSNSRSEMNVSTLELGDSALYLCASSLDPGQGASKQYFGPGTRLTVT.

The genes are TRBV5-1 and TRBJ2-1; 9 nucleotides line up with TRBD2. In germline, CDR1 is SGHRS, CDR2 YFSETQ. CDR3 length: 16 residues. V was pared by 7 bases and J by 3 bases, with 11 bases of the junction left unmatched. The CDR3 DNA sequence: TGCGCCAGCCGTTTTGTCGGCGGGGGGGACTACAATGAGCAGTTCTTC. Its translation is CASRFVGGGDYNEQFF.